The 11 T cell receptor beta chains given below trace back to one sample, sequenced in a study of blood T cell repertoires in COVID-19 (dated by TCRdb to 2020 to 2021). The protocol used for the library was the immunoSEQ multiplex PCR assay. What TCRdb holds here is the immuneACCESS table cut down to in-frame rearrangements. Part of the clones is not present; checked against another copy, under half of the missing clones reflect an unresolved V gene, and the others are unexplained. Counted in this sample were around 150,000 clones; 80% to 85% of them appeared once. Jointly, the top ten make up roughly 9% of the sample. Sequencing was carried out using peripheral blood. The receptors were gathered from a woman aged 80 or over with active or convalescent COVID-19.

This clone has a handful of counts. The chain carries TRBV18 and TRBJ2-3; TRBD1 matches 11 bases. V shed 0 bases and J 6 bases; nucleotides not matched to a gene: 11. CDR1 is KGHSH, CDR2 LQKENI, per germline. The length of the CDR3 is 18 residues. CDR3 protein: CASSPPMPGTGGRDTQYF. In nucleotides, the CDR3 is TGTGCCAGCTCACCACCGATGCCCGGGACAGGGGGTCGGGATACGCAGTATTTT.

Details on this clone: One junction end disagrees with the germline gene, perhaps due to a read error. The chain employs TRBV7-7 and TRBJ2-5; TRBD2 aligns across 9 bases. The germline V gene has CDR1 SSHAT and CDR2 FNYEAQ (reference sequence). The CDR3 runs to 15 residues. The CDR3 loop is CASSREGLAGETQYF. The CDR3 region has the DNA TGTGCTAGCAGCAGGGAGGGACTAGCCGGGGAGACCCAGTACTTC.

The J gene is TRBJ1-1, the V gene TRBV9, with a tentative D call TRBD1 (6 bases). V was shortened by 3 bases and J by 4 bases, with 22 bases between the two germline ends. CDR3 length equals 17 residues. Germline CDR1 and CDR2: SGDLS and YYNGEE. The CDR3 sequence is CASSAQEGGRWSTEAFF. The CDR3 DNA reads as TGTGCCAGCAGCGCCCAGGAGGGGGGGCGGTGGAGCACTGAAGCTTTCTTT.

The chain couples TRBV6-2 or TRBV6-3 to TRBJ2-1; 7 bases line up with TRBD2. The CDR3 is made up of 18 amino acids. With 0 bases clipped from V and 0 bases from J, the junction kept 8 bases outside the gene matches. CDR1 and CDR2 (germline): MNHEY, SVGEGT. CDR3 residues: CASSYSPSGLSSYNEQFF. The CDR3 DNA follows: TGTGCCAGCAGTTACTCACCTAGCGGCCTCAGCTCCTACAATGAGCAGTTCTTC.

The J gene is TRBJ1-2, the V gene TRBV7-8; D gene unclear. The CDR3 length is 13 residues. Trimming took 1 base from V and 6 from J, leaving 9 bases between them. Germline CDR1 and CDR2: SGHVS and FQNEAQ. The CDR3 reads CASSLGESNGYTF. Here the CDR3 DNA reads TGTGCCAGCAGCTTAGGGGAGTCCAATGGCTACACCTTC.

The chain joins TRBV7-9 to TRBJ1-3, with 7 bases fitting TRBD1. The CDR3 consists of 13 residues. V dropped 5 bases and J dropped 2; count of bases not matched to a gene: 0. Germline loops: CDR1 SEHNR, CDR2 FQNEAQ (reference sequence). The CDR3 sequence is CASSQGAGNTIYF. The CDR3, as DNA: TGTGCCAGCAGCCAGGGGGCTGGAAACACCATATATTTT. Combining the CDR3 with reference TRBV7-9 and TRBJ1-3 gives the whole variable domain DTGVSQNPRHKITKRGQNVTFRCDPISEHNRLYWYRQTLGQGPEFLTYFQNEAQLEKSRLLSDRFSAERPKGSFSTLEIQRTEQGDSAMYLCASSQGAGNTIYFGEGSWLTVV.

This clone was detected only a few times. Other DNA sequences within the sample encode an identical CDR3. CDR3 nucleotides: TGTGCCAGCTCACCCGACAGCTCTGGAAACACCATATATTTT. It is translated as CASSPDSSGNTIYF. The V and J genes are TRBV18 and TRBJ1-3, with D tentatively TRBD1 (5 bases). This CDR3 spans 14 amino acids. Trimming pared 3 bases from V and 0 bases from J, leaving 6 bases between. The germline gives CDR1 KGHSH, CDR2 LQKENI.

The chain employs TRBV10-3 and TRBJ1-2; no clear D gene. V was clipped by 0 bases and J by 2 bases, with 10 bases between them. The CDR3 covers 15 residues. Per the germline V gene, CDR1 is ENHRY and CDR2 is SYGVKD. The CDR3 loop is CAISESHRDNYGYTF. CDR3 bases: TGTGCCATCAGTGAGTCCCACAGAGACAACTATGGCTACACCTTC.

The chain uses TRBV6-6 and TRBJ1-5; D is uncertain. CDR3 length: 15 amino acids. CDR1 MNHNY and CDR2 SVGAGI come from the germline V gene (reference sequence). The V end lost 4 bases, the J end lost 2 bases, and 12 bases lay between the germline ends. DNA of the CDR3: TGTGCCAGCAGTTCGGCCGGAGATGGCAATCAGCCCCAGCATTTT. Translation gives CASSSAGDGNQPQHF.

This clone was recorded only once. This chain uses TRBV7-9 with TRBJ2-3, with D uncertain. V dropped 5 bases and J dropped 1 base, with 10 bases sitting between them. The germline CDR1 and CDR2 sequences are SEHNR and FQNEAQ (reference sequence). This CDR3 is 14 amino acids long. The CDR3 sequence: CASSAGRGTDTQYF. The CDR3 nucleotides are TGTGCCAGCAGCGCTGGCCGGGGCACAGATACGCAGTATTTT.

The chain links TRBV28 to TRBJ1-1; 7 nucleotides agree with TRBD1. The CDR3 loop spans 14 amino acids. Germline V gene data show CDR1 as MDHEN and CDR2 as SYDVKM. The V segment lost 5 bases and the J segment 9 bases; nucleotides outside the gene matches: 12. In DNA form, the CDR3 reads TGTGCCAGCAGTCTCCACATTGGGACAGACAAAGCTTTCTTT. The encoded protein is CASSLHIGTDKAFF.